The next 15 T cell receptor beta chains were all read from a single sample in a study of T cell responses to AZD1222 COVID-19 vaccine. TCRdb keeps only in-frame clones here, not all; method: immunoSEQ multiplex PCR. The data show some 88,000 clones, with around 90% seen just once and approximately 5.2% held by the top ten. The sample in question was peripheral blood, obtained on day 0 of AZD1222 vaccination. The source is an adult in good health.

The chain joins TRBV24-1 to TRBJ1-1; D gene unclear. The length of the CDR3 is 13 residues. Trimming pared 3 bases from V and 0 bases from J, leaving 4 bases between. Germline assignment: CDR1 KGHDR and CDR2 SFDVKD. CDR3 amino acids: CATSDDMNTEAFF. The CDR3 DNA is TGTGCCACCAGTGATGATATGAACACTGAAGCTTTCTTT.

The chain joins TRBV7-9 to TRBJ2-5, with 9 bases lining up with TRBD2. Germline values: CDR1 SEHNR, CDR2 FQNEAQ (reference sequence). The CDR3 totals 17 residues. The ends lost 4 bases at V and 5 bases at J; junction bases unmatched: 14. CDR3 protein: CASSSSPGREGQETQYF. CDR3 nucleotides: TGTGCCAGCAGCTCCTCCCCAGGGCGGGAGGGCCAGGAGACCCAGTACTTC.

The chain links TRBV10-3 to TRBJ2-2, with D possibly TRBD2 on 5 matching bases. The germline gives CDR1 ENHRY, CDR2 SYGVKD. The V and J ends lost 7 bases and 2 bases respectively, with 26 bases between them. The CDR3 is 19 amino acids. DNA of the CDR3: TGTGCCATCAAGGACGGACTCGCGGAGCGGAGCGGTAACACCGGGGAGCTGTTTTTT. It codes for CAIKDGLAERSGNTGELFF.

This clone turned up a few times. The chain combines TRBV29-1 with TRBJ2-1; 13 nucleotides match TRBD2. The germline V gene has CDR1 SQVTM and CDR2 ANQGSEA. CDR3 length: 15 amino acids. The V and J ends lost 4 bases and 10 bases, in that order; junction bases with no gene match: 10. The CDR3 here is CSVVEGLAGRGEQFF. The CDR3 nucleotides read TGCAGCGTTGTAGAGGGACTAGCGGGAAGGGGGGAGCAGTTCTTC.

The rearrangement links TRBV5-1 to TRBJ2-1; 7 nucleotides match TRBD2. Germline V gene data show CDR1 as SGHRS and CDR2 as YFSETQ. Germline trimming cut 0 bases from V and 8 bases from J; bases unmatched to any gene: 8. The CDR3 covers 15 residues. CDR3 sequence (DNA): TGCGCCAGCAGCTTGGGGGCGGGAGAGGATGATGAGCAGTTCTTC. This translates into CASSLGAGEDDEQFF.

This clone came up once. J is TRBJ1-5 and V is TRBV27; D gene unclear. CDR1 and CDR2 from the germline V gene are MNHEY and SMNVEV (reference sequence). With 10 bases removed from V and 0 bases from J, the gap between germline ends came to 10 bases. The CDR3 covers 13 residues. Written as DNA, the CDR3 is TGTGCCATCGCATGTTATAGCAATCAGCCCCAGCATTTT. Translated: CAIACYSNQPQHF.

The chain joins TRBV4-3 to TRBJ1-2; D is uncertain. The germline gives CDR1 LGHNA, CDR2 YSLEER. Trimming stripped 0 bases from V and 2 bases from J, with 7 bases between. The CDR3 length is 14 residues. In DNA form, the CDR3 reads TGCGCCAGCAGCCAAGATTTAGTCAACTATGGCTACACCTTC. It translates to CASSQDLVNYGYTF.

V and J are TRBV28 and TRBJ1-5; weak D call: TRBD1 (6 bases). The germline V and J ends were trimmed by 8 bases and 1 base, with 12 bases remaining between them. The CDR3 contains 14 residues. Germline loops: CDR1 MDHEN, CDR2 SYDVKM. The CDR3 is CASATGGSNQPQHF. Written as DNA, the CDR3 is TGTGCCAGCGCGACAGGAGGAAGCAATCAGCCCCAGCATTTT.

This clone has only one observation. This sequence joins TRBV28 and TRBJ1-2; no firm D call. CDR3 size: 12 residues. V lost 1 base and J 10 bases, leaving 10 bases between the germline ends. The germline V gene encodes CDR1 MDHEN and CDR2 SYDVKM. The CDR3 is CASSLYQSSYTF. DNA for the CDR3: TGTGCCAGCAGTTTATATCAGAGCTCCTACACCTTC.

The chain recombines TRBV5-1 with TRBJ2-5; 8 bases map to TRBD1. Germline V lookup: CDR1 SGHRS, CDR2 YFSETQ. J was trimmed by 2 bases and V by 4 bases; bases with no gene match: 10. The CDR3 spans 16 residues. This CDR3 is CASSLGQGGRQETQYF. The DNA of the CDR3 is TGCGCCAGCAGCCTAGGACAGGGTGGGAGGCAAGAGACCCAGTACTTC.

The CDR3 loop reads CASSSTGQGSGTQYF. As DNA, the CDR3 is TGTGCCAGCAGCTCCACGGGACAGGGTTCAGGGACCCAGTACTTC. The chain carries TRBV7-6 and TRBJ2-5, with TRBD1 identical over 9 bases. The CDR3 length is 15 residues. V was clipped by 4 bases and J by 7 bases; unmatched bases: 10. The germline CDR1 and CDR2 sequences are SGHVS and FNYEAQ.

This chain connects TRBV2 to TRBJ1-5; D gene ambiguous. Trimming removed 6 bases from V and 0 bases from J, with 9 bases in between. From germline, CDR1 is SNHLY and CDR2 FYNNEI. This CDR3 has 14 amino acids. The CDR3: CASRELYSNQPQHF. CDR3 in DNA: TGTGCCAGCAGGGAATTATATAGCAATCAGCCCCAGCATTTT.

This clone occurred once. This chain's CDR3 is CASSPGLEGETQYF. CDR3 DNA: TGTGCCAGCAGCCCAGGACTAGAAGGGGAGACCCAGTACTTC. This rearrangement joins TRBV7-3 to TRBJ2-5; TRBD2 aligns across 7 bases. Trimming removed 5 bases from V and 5 bases from J; junction bases left unmatched: 8. The germline CDR1 and CDR2 sequences are SGHTA and FQGTGA. The length of the CDR3 is 14 residues.

V gene TRBV28 combines with J gene TRBJ2-1, with a tentative D call TRBD2 (7 bases). This CDR3 has 15 residues. Deletions cut 5 bases from V and 1 base from J, with 12 bases between. Germline assignment: CDR1 MDHEN and CDR2 SYDVKM. CDR3 in amino acids: CASSPRGRSYNEQFF. CDR3 sequence (DNA): TGTGCCAGCAGTCCGCGGGGGCGGTCCTACAATGAGCAGTTCTTC.

This chain's CDR3 is CASSQFQAPGGRMYRMNTEAFF. CDR3 bases: TGTGCCAGCAGCCAATTTCAGGCCCCAGGGGGGCGGATGTATAGGATGAACACTGAAGCTTTCTTT. The chain has TRBV4-2 and TRBJ1-1, with 7 bases lining up with TRBD1. Unmatched junction bases numbered 24, after V lost 2 bases and J lost 0 bases. The CDR3 has 22 amino acids. Germline V gene data show CDR1 as LGHNA and CDR2 as YNFKEQ.